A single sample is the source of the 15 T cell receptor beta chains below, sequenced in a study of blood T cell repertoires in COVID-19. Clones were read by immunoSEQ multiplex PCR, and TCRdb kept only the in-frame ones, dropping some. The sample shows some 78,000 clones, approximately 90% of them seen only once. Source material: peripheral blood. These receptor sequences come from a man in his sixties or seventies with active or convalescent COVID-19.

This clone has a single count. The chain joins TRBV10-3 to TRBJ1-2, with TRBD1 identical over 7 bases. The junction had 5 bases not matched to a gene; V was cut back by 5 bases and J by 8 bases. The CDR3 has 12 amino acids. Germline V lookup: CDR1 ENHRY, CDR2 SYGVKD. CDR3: CAISTGEVGYTF. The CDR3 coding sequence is TGTGCCATCAGTACAGGGGAGGTAGGCTACACCTTC.

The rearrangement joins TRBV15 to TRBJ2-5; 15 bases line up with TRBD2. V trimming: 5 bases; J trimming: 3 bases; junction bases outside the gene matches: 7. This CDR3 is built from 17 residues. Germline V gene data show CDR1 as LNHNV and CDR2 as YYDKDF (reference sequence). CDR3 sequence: CATSSGGLAGGKETQYF. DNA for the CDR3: TGTGCCACCAGCTCTGGTGGACTAGCGGGGGGGAAAGAGACCCAGTACTTC.

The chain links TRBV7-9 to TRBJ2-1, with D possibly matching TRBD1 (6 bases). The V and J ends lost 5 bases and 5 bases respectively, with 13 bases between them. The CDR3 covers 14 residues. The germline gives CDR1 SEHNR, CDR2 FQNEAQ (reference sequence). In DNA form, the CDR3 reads TGTGCCAGCAGCGTATCGGGACAAGACAATGAGCAGTTCTTC. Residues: CASSVSGQDNEQFF.

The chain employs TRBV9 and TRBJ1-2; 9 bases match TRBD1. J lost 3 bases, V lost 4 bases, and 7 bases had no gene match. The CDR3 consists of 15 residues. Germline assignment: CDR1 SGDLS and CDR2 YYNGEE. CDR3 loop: CASSNAGQGHYGYTF. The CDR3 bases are TGTGCCAGCAGCAACGCGGGACAGGGTCACTATGGCTACACCTTC.

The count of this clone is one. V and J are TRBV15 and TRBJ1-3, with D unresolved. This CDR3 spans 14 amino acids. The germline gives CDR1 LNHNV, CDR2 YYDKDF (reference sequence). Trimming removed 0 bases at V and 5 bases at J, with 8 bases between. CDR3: CATSREEGRNTIYF. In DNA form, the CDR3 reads TGTGCCACCAGCAGAGAGGAGGGTAGAAACACCATATATTTT.

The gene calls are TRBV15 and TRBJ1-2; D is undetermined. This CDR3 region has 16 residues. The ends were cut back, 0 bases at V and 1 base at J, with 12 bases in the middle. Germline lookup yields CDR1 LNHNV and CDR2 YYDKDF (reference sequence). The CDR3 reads CATSRDLGVDNYGYTF. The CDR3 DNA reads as TGTGCCACCAGCAGAGATTTGGGAGTCGATAACTATGGCTACACCTTC.

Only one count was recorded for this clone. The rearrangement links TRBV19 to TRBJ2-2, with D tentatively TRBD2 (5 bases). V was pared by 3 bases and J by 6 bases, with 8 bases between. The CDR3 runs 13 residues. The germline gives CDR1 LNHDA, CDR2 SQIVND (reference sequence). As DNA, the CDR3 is TGTGCCAGTAGTATCTCTAGCCCCGGGGAGCTGTTTTTT. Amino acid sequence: CASSISSPGELFF. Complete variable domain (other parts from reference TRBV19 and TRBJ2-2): DGGITQSPKYLFRKEGQNVTLSCEQNLNHDAMYWYRQDPGQGLRLIYYSQIVNDFQKGDIAEGYSVSREKKESFPLTVTSAQKNPTAFYLCASSISSPGELFFGEGSRLTVL.

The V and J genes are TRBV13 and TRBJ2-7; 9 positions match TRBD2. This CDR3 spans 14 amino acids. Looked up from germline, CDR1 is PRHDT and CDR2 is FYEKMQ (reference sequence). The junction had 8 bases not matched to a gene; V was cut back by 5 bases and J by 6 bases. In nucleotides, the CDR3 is TGTGCCAGCAGCCACCGCGGGGGGGCGGTCGAGCAGTACTTC. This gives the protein CASSHRGGAVEQYF.

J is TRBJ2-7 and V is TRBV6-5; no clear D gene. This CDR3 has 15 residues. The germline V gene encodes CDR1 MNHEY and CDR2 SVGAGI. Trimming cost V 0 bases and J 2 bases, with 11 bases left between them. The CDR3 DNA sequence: TGTGCCAGCAGTTACTCGCCCACAGAAACCTACGAGCAGTACTTC. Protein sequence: CASSYSPTETYEQYF.

The CDR3 protein is CSETGTGEADTQYF. As DNA, the CDR3 is TGCAGCGAAACCGGGACAGGGGAGGCAGATACGCAGTATTTT. The chain uses TRBV29-1 and TRBJ2-3, with 10 nucleotides matching TRBD1. The CDR3 totals 14 residues. V lost 7 bases and J lost 4; bases outside the gene matches: 8. Germline CDR1 and CDR2: SQVTM and ANQGSEA.

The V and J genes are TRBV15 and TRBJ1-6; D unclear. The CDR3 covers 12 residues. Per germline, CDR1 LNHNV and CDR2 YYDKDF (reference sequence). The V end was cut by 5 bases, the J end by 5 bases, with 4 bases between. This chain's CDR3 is CATSLNNSPLHF. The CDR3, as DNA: TGTGCCACCAGCTTAAATAATTCACCCCTCCACTTT. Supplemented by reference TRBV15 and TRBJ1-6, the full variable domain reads DAMVIQNPRYQVTQFGKPVTLSCSQTLNHNVMYWYQQKSSQAPKLLFHYYDKDFNNEADTPDNFQSRRPNTSFCFLDIRSPGLGDTAMYLCATSLNNSPLHFGNGTRLTVT.

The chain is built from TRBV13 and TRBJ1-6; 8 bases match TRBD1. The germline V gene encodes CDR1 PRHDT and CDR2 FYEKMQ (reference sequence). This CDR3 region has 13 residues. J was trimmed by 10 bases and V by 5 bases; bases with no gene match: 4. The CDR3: CASSNRGASPLHF. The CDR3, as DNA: TGTGCCAGCAGCAACAGGGGGGCCTCACCCCTCCACTTT.

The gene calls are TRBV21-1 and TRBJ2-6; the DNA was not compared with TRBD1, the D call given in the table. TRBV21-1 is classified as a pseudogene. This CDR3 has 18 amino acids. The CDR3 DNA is TGTGCCAGCAGCAACCCCGGGACAGGGCATTTTGGGGCCAACGTCCTGACTTTC. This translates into CASSNPGTGHFGANVLTF.

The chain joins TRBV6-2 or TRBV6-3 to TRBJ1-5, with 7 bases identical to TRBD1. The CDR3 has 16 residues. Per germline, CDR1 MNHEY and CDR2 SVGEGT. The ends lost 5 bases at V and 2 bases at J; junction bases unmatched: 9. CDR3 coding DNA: TGTGCCAGCAGTCTCCCCGGAGGGACAGGCAATCAGCCCCAGCATTTT. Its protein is CASSLPGGTGNQPQHF.

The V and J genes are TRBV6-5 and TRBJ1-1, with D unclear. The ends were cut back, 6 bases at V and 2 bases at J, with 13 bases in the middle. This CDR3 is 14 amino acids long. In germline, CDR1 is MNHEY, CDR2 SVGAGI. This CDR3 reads CASRAGLTNTEAFF. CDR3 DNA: TGTGCCAGCAGGGCGGGCCTTACAAACACTGAAGCTTTCTTT.